This T cell receptor beta chain was found in a study of blood T cell repertoires in COVID-19. Study background: Both acute and convalescent COVID-19 samples were obtained from the United States, Italy and Spain. The analysed material was cDNA or gDNA that came from T cells, B-cell-depleted T cells, or PBMCs.

The germline V gene encodes CDR1 SGHAT and CDR2 FQNNGV. Trimming cost V 0 bases and J 0 bases, with 8 bases left between them. The CDR3 has 15 amino acids. Per the authors' pipeline: The authors estimated nucleated cell counts from reference gene primer amplification. Assay: immunoSEQ multiplex PCR; the TCRdb copy retains only in-frame clones and omits some. V, J and clone size are taken as reported in that table, and D and trimming were inferred from the DNA itself. This sample yields around 85,000 clones, of which more than 85% are seen a single time; approximately 1.2% belongs to the top ten. Cohorts were assigned according to the clinical history that participants reported.

The chain joins TRBV11-2 to TRBJ1-1; D remains unclear. Sequencing was carried out using PBMCs or T cells enriched from blood (not recorded which). This clonotype was sampled from a woman between 50 and 59 years old with acute COVID-19. CDR3 nucleotide sequence: TGTGCCAGCAGCTTAGACCCGAACATGAACACTGAAGCTTTCTTT. The encoded protein is CASSLDPNMNTEAFF.